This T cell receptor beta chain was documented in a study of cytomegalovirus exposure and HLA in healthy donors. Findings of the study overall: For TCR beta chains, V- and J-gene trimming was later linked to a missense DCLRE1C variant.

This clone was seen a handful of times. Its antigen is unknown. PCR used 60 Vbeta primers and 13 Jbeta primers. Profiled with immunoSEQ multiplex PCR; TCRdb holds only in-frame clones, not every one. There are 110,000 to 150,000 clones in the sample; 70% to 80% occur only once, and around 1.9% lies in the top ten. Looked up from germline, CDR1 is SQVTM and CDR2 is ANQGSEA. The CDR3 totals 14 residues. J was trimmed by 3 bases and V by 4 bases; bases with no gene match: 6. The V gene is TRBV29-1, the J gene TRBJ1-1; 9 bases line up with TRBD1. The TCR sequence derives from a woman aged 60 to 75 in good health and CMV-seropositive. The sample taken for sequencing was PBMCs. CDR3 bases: TGCAGCGTTGCCGACAGGGGGACATACACTGAAGCTTTCTTT. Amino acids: CSVADRGTYTEAFF. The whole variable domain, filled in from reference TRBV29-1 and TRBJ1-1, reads SAVISQKPSRDICQRGTSLTIQCQVDSQVTMMFWYRQQPGQSLTLIATANQGSEATYESGFVIDKFPISRPNLTFSTLTVSNMSPEDSSIYLCSVADRGTYTEAFFGQGTRLTVV.